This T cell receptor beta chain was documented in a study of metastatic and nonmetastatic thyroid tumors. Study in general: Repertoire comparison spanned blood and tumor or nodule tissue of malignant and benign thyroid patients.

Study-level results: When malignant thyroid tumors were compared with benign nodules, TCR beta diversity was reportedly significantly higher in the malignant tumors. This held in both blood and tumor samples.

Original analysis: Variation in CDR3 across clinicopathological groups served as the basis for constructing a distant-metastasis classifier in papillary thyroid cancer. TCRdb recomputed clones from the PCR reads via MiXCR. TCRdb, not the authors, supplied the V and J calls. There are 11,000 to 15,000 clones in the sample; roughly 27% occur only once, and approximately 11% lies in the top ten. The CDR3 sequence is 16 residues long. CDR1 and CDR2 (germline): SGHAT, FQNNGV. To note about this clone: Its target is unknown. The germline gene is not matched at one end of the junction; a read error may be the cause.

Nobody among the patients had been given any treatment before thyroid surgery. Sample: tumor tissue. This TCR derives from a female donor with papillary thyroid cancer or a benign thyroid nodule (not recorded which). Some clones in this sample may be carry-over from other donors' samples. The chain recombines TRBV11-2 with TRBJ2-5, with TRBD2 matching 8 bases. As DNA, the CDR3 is TGTGCCAGCAGCTTATGGGTTACTAGCGGACAAGACACCCAGTACTTC. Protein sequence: CASSLWVTSGQDTQYF.